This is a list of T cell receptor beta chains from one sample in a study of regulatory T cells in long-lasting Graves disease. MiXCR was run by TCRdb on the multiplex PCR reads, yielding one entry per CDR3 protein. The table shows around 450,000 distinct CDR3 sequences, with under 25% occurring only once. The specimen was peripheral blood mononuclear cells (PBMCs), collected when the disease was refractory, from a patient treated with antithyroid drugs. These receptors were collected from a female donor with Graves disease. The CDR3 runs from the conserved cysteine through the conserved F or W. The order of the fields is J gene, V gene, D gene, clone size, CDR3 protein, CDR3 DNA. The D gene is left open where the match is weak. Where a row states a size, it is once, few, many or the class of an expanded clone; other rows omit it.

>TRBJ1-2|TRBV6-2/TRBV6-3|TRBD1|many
CASSYIPGQPTTGSYGYTF
TGTGCCAGCAGTTACATTCCGGGACAGCCCACGACGGGGTCCTATGGCTACACCTTC
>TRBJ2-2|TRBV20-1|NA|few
CSARANTGELFF
TGCAGTGCTCGCGCGAACACCGGGGAGCTGTTTTTT
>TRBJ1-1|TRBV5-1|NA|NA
CASSLDTMNTEAFF
TGCGCCAGCAGCTTGGACACCATGAACACTGAAGCTTTCTTT
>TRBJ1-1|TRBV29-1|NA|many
CSVRGLNTEAFF
TGCAGCGTGCGGGGCTTGAACACTGAAGCTTTCTTT
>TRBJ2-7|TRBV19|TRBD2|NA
CASSIGLAGRDEQYF
TGTGCCAGTAGTATTGGACTAGCGGGAAGGGACGAGCAGTACTTC
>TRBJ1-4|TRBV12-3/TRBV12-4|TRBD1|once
CASSLKGQRSNEKLVF
TGTGCCAGCAGTTTGAAGGGACAGAGATCTAATGAAAAACTGGTTTTT
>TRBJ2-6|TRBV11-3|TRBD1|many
CASSPRTGEASGANVLTF
TGTGCCAGCAGCCCCCGGACAGGGGAGGCGTCTGGGGCCAACGTCCTGACTTTC
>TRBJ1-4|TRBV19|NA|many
CASSAGEKLFF
TGTGCCAGTAGTGCGGGTGAAAAACTGTTTTTT
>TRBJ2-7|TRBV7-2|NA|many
CASSSSKGIYEQYF
TGTGCCAGCAGCTCTTCTAAGGGAATCTACGAGCAGTACTTC
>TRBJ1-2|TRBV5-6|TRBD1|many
CASSLVRDRGYGYTF
TGTGCCAGCAGCTTGGTGAGGGACAGGGGCTATGGCTACACCTTC
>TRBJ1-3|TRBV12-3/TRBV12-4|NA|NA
CASSFIGVGNTIYF
TGTGCCAGCAGTTTTATTGGGGTCGGAAACACCATATATTTT
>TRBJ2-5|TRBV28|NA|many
CASSLGPNWGCDF
TGTGCCAGCAGTTTGGGGCCGAATTGGGGTTGTGACTTC
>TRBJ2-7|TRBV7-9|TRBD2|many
CASGLAGDEQYF
TGTGCCAGCGGTCTAGCGGGAGACGAGCAGTACTTC
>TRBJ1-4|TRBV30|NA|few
CAWRTQGVATNEKLFF
TGTGCCTGGAGAACCCAGGGAGTTGCAACTAATGAAAAACTGTTTTTT
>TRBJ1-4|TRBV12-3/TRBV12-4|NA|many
CASSLGTVNEKLFF
TGTGCCAGCAGTTTAGGGACGGTTAATGAAAAACTGTTTTTT
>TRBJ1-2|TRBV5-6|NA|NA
CASSWVLDPEGYGYTF
TGTGCCAGCAGCTGGGTTCTAGACCCGGAGGGCTATGGCTACACCTTC
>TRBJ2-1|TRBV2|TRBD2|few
CASRPTGLAAAKYNEQFF
TGTGCCAGCAGGCCAACGGGACTAGCGGCTGCTAAATACAATGAGCAGTTCTTC
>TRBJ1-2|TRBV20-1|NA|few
CSAIGINYGYTF
TGCAGTGCAATAGGAATTAACTATGGCTACACCTTC
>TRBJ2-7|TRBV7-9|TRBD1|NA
CASSSDRGTYEQYF
TGTGCCAGCAGCTCGGACAGGGGAACCTACGAGCAGTACTTC
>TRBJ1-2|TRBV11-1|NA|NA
CASSLVSGAGYTF
TGTGCCAGCAGCTTAGTCTCCGGGGCTGGCTACACCTTC
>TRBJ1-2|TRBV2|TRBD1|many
CASETGGGYTF
TGTGCCAGCGAGACAGGGGGAGGCTACACCTTC
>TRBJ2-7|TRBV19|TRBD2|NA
CASSIEHLPASTRLANDEQYF
TGTGCCAGTAGTATAGAACACTTGCCCGCTTCCACGAGACTAGCGAATGACGAGCAGTACTTC
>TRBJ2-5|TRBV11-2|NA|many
CASSLVGLETQYF
TGTGCCAGCAGTTTAGTGGGCTTAGAGACCCAGTACTTC
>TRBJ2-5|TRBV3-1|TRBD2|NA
CASSQEPPSGGEETQYF
TGTGCCAGCAGCCAGGAGCCCCCCAGCGGGGGGGAAGAGACCCAGTACTTC
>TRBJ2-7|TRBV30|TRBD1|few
CAWSTRQGLYEQYF
TGTGCCTGGAGCACCAGACAGGGCCTCTACGAGCAGTACTTC
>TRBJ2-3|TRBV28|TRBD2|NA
CASSSRSGTSLIKPEPTDTQYF
TGTGCCAGCAGTTCCAGGTCCGGGACTAGCCTGATAAAGCCCGAACCCACAGATACGCAGTATTTT
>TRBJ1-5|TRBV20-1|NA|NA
CSATGPPVDQPQHF
TGCAGTGCTACGGGACCGCCAGTGGATCAGCCCCAGCATTTT
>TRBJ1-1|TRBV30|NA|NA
CAWSVVNTEAFF
TGTGCCTGGAGTGTAGTTAACACTGAAGCTTTCTTT
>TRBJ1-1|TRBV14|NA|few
CASSSTRNTEAFF
TGTGCCAGCAGTTCGACACGGAACACTGAAGCTTTCTTT
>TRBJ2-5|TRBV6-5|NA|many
CASSYSGGETQYF
TGTGCCAGCAGTTACTCCGGGGGAGAGACCCAGTACTTC
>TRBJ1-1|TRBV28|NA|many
CASTQAPNTEAFF
TGTGCCAGCACACAGGCTCCGAACACTGAAGCTTTCTTT
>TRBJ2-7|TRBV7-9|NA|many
CASSRETGEQYF
TGTGCCAGCAGCCGAGAGACAGGCGAGCAGTACTTC
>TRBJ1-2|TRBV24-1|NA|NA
CATSDFKSAGYTF
TGTGCCACCAGTGACTTTAAATCAGCCGGCTACACCTTC
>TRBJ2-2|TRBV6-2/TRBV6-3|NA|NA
CVSSYGGSGELFF
TGTGTCAGCAGTTACGGGGGATCCGGGGAGCTGTTTTTT
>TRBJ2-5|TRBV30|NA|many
CATRRQGETQYF
TGTGCCACGAGGAGGCAGGGAGAGACCCAGTACTTC
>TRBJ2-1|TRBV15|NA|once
CATSSARYNEQFF
TGTGCCACCAGCAGCGCTCGATACAATGAGCAGTTCTTC
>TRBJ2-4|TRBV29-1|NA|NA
CSVEVGQGKNIQYF
TGCAGCGTTGAAGTAGGGCAGGGGAAAAACATTCAGTACTTC
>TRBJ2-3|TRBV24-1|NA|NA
CATSAETDTQYF
TGTGCCACCAGTGCGGAGACAGATACGCAGTATTTT
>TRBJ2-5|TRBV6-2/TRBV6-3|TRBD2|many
CASTRWEGRQETQYF
TGTGCCAGCACCCGATGGGAGGGTCGGCAAGAGACCCAGTACTTC
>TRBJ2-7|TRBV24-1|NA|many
CATSDFVGSGYEQYF
TGTGCCACCAGTGATTTTGTAGGGTCGGGCTACGAGCAGTACTTC
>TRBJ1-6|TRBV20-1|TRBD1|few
CSANTGGKNSPLHF
TGCAGTGCTAATACAGGGGGAAAGAATTCACCCCTCCACTTT
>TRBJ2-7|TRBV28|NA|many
CASSRRPRNYEQYF
TGTGCCAGCAGTAGACGTCCGCGAAACTACGAGCAGTACTTC